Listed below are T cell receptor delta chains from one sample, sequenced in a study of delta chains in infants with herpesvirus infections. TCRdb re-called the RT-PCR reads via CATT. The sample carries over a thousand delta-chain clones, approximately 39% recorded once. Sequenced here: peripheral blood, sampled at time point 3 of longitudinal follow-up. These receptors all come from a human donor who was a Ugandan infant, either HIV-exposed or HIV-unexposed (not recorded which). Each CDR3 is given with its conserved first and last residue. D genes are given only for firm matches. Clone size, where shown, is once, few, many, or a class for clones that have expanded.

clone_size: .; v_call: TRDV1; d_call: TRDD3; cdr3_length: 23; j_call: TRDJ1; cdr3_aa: CALGELPLRSITGGYVWPDKLIF; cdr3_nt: TGTGCTCTTGGGGAACTTCCTCTACGTTCCATTACTGGGGGATACGTATGGCCCGATAAACTCATCTTT
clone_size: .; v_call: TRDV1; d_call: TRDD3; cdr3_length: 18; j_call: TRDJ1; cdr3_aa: CALGTPTLGDCRTDKLIF; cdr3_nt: TGTGCTCTTGGTACCCCGACACTGGGGGATTGTCGCACCGATAAACTCATCTTT
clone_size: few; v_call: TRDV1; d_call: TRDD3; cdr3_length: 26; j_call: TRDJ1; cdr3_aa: CALGERLPIPSPGGYSSTPYTDKLIF; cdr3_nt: TGTGCTCTTGGGGAACGGCTCCCTATCCCCTCCCCTGGGGGATATTCCTCAACACCGTACACCGATAAACTCATCTTT
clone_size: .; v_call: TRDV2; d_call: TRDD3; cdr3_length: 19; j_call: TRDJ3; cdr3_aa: CACDKVSGGLSWDTRQMFF; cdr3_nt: TGTGCCTGTGACAAAGTATCTGGGGGCCTCTCCTGGGACACCCGACAGATGTTTTTC
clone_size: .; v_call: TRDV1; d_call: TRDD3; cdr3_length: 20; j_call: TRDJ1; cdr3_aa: CALGECPTIAYWGLTDKLIF; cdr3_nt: TGTGCTCTTGGGGAATGCCCCACGATAGCGTACTGGGGGCTTACCGATAAACTCATCTTT
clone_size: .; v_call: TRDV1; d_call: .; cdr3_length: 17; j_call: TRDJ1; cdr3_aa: CALGERSYARGGNKLIF; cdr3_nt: TGTGCTCTTGGGGAACGTTCCTACGCACGGGGGGGAAATAAACTCATCTTT
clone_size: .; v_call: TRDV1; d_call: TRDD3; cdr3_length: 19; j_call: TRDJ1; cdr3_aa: CALGDFFLLGDKGTDKLIF; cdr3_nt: TGTGCTCTTGGGGACTTTTTCCTACTGGGGGATAAAGGCACCGATAAACTCATCTTT
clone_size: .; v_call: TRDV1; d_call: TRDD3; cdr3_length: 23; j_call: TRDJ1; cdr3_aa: CALGGHYPADSTGGYAFTDKLIF; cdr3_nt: TGTGCTCTTGGGGGACATTACCCAGCGGATAGTACTGGGGGATACGCGTTCACCGATAAACTCATCTTT
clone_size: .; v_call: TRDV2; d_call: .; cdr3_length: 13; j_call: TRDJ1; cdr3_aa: CACDTWGTDKLIF; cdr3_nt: TGTGCCTGTGACACCTGGGGCACCGATAAACTCATCTTT
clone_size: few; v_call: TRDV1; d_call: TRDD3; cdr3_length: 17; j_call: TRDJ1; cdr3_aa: CALGEKSRRLGKLKLIF; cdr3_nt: TGTGCTCTTGGGGAAAAGTCGCGAAGACTGGGGAAACTCAAACTCATCTTT
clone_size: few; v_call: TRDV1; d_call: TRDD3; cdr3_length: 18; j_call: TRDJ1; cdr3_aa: CALGSQGGYGYYTDKLIF; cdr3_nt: TGTGCTCTTGGGTCCCAGGGAGGATACGGTTATTACACCGATAAACTCATCTTT
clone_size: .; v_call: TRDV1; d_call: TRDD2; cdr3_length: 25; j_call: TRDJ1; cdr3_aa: CALGESVDLPTNFGRDGNYTDKLIF; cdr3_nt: TGTGCTCTTGGGGAATCGGTAGACCTTCCTACGAACTTCGGGAGGGATGGGAATTACACCGATAAACTCATCTTT
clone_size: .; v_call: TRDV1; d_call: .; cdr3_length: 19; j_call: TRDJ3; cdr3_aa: CALVRLADTGSWDTRQMFF; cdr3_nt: TGTGCTCTGGTCCGCCTGGCGGATACAGGCTCCTGGGACACCCGACAGATGTTTTTC
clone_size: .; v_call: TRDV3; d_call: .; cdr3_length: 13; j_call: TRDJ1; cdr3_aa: CAFRPIVPDKLIF; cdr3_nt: TGTGCCTTTAGGCCGATCGTACCGGATAAACTCATCTTT
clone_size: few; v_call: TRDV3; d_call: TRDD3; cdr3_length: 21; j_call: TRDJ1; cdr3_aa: CAFSGGYSGTGGDGRTDKLIF; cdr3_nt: TGTGCCTTCTCTGGGGGATACTCCGGTACTGGAGGAGATGGGAGAACCGATAAACTCATCTTT
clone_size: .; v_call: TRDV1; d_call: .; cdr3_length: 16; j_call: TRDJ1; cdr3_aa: CALGDRRTRDTDKLIF; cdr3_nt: TGTGCTCTTGGGGACCGAAGGACTCGGGATACCGATAAACTCATCTTT
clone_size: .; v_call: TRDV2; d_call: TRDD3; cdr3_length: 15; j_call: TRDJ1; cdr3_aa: CACDRNWGYTDKLIF; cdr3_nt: TGTGCCTGTGATCGCAACTGGGGATACACCGATAAACTCATCTTT
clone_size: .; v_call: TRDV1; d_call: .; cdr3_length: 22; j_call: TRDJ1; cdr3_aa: CALGDPFPTRDTPGSYTDKLIF; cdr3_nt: TGTGCTCTTGGGGATCCCTTTCCTACGAGGGATACGCCCGGCTCGTACACCGATAAACTCATCTTT
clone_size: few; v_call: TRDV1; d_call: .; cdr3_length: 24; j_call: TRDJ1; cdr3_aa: CALGDTDFLTHGITVGGNTDKLIF; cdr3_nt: TGTGCTCTTGGGGACACCGATTTCCTTACCCACGGGATTACTGTTGGGGGTAACACCGATAAACTCATCTTT
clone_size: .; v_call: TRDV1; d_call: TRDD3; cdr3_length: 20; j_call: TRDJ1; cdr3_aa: CALGVWVRWGIHRYTDKLIF; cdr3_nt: TGTGCTCTTGGGGTCTGGGTACGCTGGGGGATACACCGGTACACCGATAAACTCATCTTT
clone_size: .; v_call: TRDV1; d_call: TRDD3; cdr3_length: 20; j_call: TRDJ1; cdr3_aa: CALGELPLRRTGGYSDKLIF; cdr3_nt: TGTGCTCTTGGGGAACTACCCCTTCGACGTACTGGGGGATACTCCGATAAACTCATCTTT
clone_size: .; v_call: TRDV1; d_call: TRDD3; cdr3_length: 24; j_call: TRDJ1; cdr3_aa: CALGSKSLLQLLGAHLGWTDKLIF; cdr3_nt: TGTGCTCTTGGGAGCAAAAGCCTTCTTCAACTACTGGGGGCCCACCTGGGGTGGACCGATAAACTCATCTTT